The source of this T cell receptor (beta chain) is a study of blood T cell repertoires in COVID-19 (TCRdb year 2020). About the full investigation: Collaborator samples came from the United States, Italy and Spain and covered acute and convalescent phases of COVID-19. The material from the prospective study consisted of cDNA or gDNA derived from T cells, B-cell-depleted T cells, or PBMCs. Subjects who had been exposed to COVID-19, were actively infected with it, or had recovered from it provided the deeply sampled blood TCRbeta repertoires that made up the dataset. A freely available public database, intended as a resource for researchers studying the immune response to SARS-CoV-2, is where the repertoires were released. The samples were drawn from the first 160 participants of the ongoing ImmuneRACE study and from 1,200 or so subjects provided by 6 global collaborators. Nearly every sample came with metadata listing a de-identified subject ID, COVID-19 status, age in years and sex. Where available, HLA class I and class II types were obtained from metadata supplied by the sample provider rather than from assay-based typing. General study outcomes and caveats: The amount of clinical and demographic metadata varied by source and participant and was provided uncurated.

Remarks on this clone: Its target antigen remains unknown. No per-base quality is available; no much larger clone lies one base away.

The junction shows trimming of 4 bases on V and 5 bases on J, and the gene matches do not reach 16 bases of it. The CDR3 starts with the cysteine, ends with the phenylalanine, and has 18 residues. Just the 54-base CDR3 DNA is kept, in frame starting at base 1. CDR1 is given as LNHDA and CDR2 as SQIVND, both from the germline V gene (reference sequence). The immunoSEQ Assay, a bias-controlled multiplex PCR, was used to amplify TCRbeta CDR3 regions from genomic DNA. The original pipeline was this. Nucleated cell counts per sample were estimated from amplification of reference gene primers within the assay. To quantify the absolute abundance of each unique TCRbeta CDR3 rearrangement, sequence reads were collapsed and filtered. For each sample, productive Simpson clonality was calculated by taking the square root of Simpson's diversity index across productive rearrangements. In TCRdb, the immuneACCESS table is reduced to in-frame sequences with V and J assigned. These tables do not hold every clone; where another copy was compared, an unresolved V gene accounts for under half, and the others remain unexplained. From that table come the V and J calls and clone size; the DNA was used to work out D and trimming. This sample gives hundreds of thousands of clones in total; roughly 90% of them show up just once. Roughly 2.3% of the sample goes to the ten largest clones.

Each collaborating institution followed its own protocols to collect whole blood in K2EDTA tubes. Collaborator samples were shipped for TCRbeta analysis as frozen whole blood, isolated PBMCs, or DNA extracted from either sample type. The receptor was derived from a young man with active or convalescent COVID-19. The rearranged segments are TRBV19 and TRBJ2-1; 8 bases in between match TRBD2. Sequenced input: peripheral blood. This receptor has the CDR3 CASSRGREGRTVHNEQFF. The nucleotide sequence is TGTGCCAGTAGTAGGGGACGGGAGGGCCGAACGGTCCACAATGAGCAGTTCTTC.